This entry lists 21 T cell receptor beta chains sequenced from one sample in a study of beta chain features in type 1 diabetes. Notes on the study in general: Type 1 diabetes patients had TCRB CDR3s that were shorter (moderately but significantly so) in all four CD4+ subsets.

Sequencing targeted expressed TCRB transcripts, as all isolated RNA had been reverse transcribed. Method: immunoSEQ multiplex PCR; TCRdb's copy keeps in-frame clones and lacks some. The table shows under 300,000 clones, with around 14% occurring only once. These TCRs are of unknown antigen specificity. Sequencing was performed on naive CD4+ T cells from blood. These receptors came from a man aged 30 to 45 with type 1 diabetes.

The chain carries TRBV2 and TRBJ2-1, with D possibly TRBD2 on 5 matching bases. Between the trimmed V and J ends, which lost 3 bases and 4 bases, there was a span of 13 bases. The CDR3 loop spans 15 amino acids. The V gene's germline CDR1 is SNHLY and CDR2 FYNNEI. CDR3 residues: CASSELEGWYNEQFF. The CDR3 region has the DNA TGTGCCAGCAGTGAGCTTGAGGGTTGGTACAATGAGCAGTTCTTC.

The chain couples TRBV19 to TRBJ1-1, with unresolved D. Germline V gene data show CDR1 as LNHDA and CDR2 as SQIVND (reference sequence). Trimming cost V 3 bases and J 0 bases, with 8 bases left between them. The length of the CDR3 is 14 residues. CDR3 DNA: TGTGCCAGTAGTATTGGCCGTCTGAACACTGAAGCTTTCTTT. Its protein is CASSIGRLNTEAFF.

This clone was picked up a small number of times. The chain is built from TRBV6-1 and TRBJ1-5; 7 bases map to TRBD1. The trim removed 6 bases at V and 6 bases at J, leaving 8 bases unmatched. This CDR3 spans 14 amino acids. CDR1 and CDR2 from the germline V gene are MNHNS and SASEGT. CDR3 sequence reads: CASSPEGAGQPQHF. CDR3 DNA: TGTGCCAGCAGCCCCGAGGGGGCGGGTCAGCCCCAGCATTTT.

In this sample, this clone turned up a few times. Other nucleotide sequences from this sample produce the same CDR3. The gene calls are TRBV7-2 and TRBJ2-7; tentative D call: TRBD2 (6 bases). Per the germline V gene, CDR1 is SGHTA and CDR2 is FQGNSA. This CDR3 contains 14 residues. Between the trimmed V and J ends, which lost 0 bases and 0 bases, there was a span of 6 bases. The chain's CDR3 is CASSLAGGSYEQYF. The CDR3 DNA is TGTGCCAGCAGCTTAGCGGGAGGCTCCTACGAGCAGTACTTC.

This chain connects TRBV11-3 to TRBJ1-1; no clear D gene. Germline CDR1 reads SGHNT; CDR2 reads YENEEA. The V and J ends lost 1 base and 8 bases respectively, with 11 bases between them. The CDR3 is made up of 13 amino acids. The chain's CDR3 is CASSLVYGQEAFF. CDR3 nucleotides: TGTGCCAGCAGCTTAGTTTATGGGCAGGAAGCTTTCTTT.

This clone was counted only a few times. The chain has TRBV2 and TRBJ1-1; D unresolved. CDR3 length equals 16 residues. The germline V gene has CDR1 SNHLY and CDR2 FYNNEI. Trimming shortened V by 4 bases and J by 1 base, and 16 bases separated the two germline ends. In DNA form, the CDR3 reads TGTGCCAGCAGTGTCGGGCAGGCGGGAAAGAACACTGAAGCTTTCTTT. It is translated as CASSVGQAGKNTEAFF.

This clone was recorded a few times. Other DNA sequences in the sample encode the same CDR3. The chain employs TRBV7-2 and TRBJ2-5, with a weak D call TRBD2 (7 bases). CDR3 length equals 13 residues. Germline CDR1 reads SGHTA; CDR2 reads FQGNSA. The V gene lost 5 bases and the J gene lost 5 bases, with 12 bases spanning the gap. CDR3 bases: TGTGCCAGCAGCAGAGGGGGGGGTGAGACCCAGTACTTC. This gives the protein CASSRGGGETQYF.

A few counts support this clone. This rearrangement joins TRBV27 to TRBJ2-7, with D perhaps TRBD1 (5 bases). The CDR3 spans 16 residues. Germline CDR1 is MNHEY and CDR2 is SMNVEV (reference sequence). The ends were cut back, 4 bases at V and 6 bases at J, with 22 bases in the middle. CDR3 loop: CASSSGQGARGSEQYF. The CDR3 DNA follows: TGTGCCAGCAGTTCCGGGCAGGGTGCGCGAGGTTCCGAGCAGTACTTC.

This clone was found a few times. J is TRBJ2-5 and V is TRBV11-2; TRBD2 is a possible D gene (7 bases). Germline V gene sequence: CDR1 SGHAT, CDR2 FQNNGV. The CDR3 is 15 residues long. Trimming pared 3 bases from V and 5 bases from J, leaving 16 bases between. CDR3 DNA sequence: TGTGCCAGCAGCTTGGAGGGGGGGCGCCCGGAGACCCAGTACTTC. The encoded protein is CASSLEGGRPETQYF. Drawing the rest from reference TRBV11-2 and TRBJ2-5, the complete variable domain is EAGVAQSPRYKIIEKRQSVAFWCNPISGHATLYWYQQILGQGPKLLIQFQNNGVVDDSQLPKDRFSAERLKGVDSTLKIQPAKLEDSAVYLCASSLEGGRPETQYFGPGTRLLVL.

The DNA for the CDR3 is TGTGCTAGTGCAGGGTCGGTCTCTGGAAACACCATATATTTT. It encodes CASAGSVSGNTIYF. The V call is TRBV12-5, the J call TRBJ1-3; D possibly corresponds to TRBD1 (5 bases). Germline CDR1 reads LGHNT; CDR2 reads FRNRAP. The CDR3 is 14 amino acids. V was shortened by 7 bases and J by 0 bases, with 10 bases between the two germline ends.

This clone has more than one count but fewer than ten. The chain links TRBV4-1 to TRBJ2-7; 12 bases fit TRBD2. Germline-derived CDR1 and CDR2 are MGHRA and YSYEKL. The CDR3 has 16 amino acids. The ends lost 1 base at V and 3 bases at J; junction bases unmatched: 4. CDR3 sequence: CASSQGPTSGGYEQYF. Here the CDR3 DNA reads TGCGCCAGCAGCCAAGGTCCGACTAGCGGGGGCTACGAGCAGTACTTC.

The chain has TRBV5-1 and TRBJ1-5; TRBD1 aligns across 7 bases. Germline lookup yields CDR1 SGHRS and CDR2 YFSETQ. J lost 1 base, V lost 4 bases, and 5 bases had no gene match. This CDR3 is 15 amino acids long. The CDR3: CASSPTDRSNQPQHF. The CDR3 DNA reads TGCGCCAGCAGCCCGACGGACAGGAGCAATCAGCCCCAGCATTTT.

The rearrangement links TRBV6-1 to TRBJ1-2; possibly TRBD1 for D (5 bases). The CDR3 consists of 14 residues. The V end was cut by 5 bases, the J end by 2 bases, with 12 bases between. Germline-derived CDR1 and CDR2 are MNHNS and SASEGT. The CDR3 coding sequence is TGTGCCAGCAGTAGCGGGACGGGAAACTATGGCTACACCTTC. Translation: CASSSGTGNYGYTF.

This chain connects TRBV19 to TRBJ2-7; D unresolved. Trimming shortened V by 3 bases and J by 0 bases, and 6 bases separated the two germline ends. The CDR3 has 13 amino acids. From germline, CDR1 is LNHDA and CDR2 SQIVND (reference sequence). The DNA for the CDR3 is TGTGCCAGTAGTATGGGCCCCTCCTACGAGCAGTACTTC. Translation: CASSMGPSYEQYF.

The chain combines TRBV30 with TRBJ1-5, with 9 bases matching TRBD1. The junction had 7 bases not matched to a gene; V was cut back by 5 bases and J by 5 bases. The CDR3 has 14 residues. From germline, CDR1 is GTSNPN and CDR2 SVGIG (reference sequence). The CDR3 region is CAWGGQGGHQPQHF. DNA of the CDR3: TGTGCCTGGGGGGGACAGGGTGGCCATCAGCCCCAGCATTTT.

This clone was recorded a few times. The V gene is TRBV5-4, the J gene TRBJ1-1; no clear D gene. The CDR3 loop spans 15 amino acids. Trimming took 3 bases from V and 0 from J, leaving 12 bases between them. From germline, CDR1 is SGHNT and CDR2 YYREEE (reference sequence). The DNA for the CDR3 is TGTGCCAGCAGCTACGGACTGTTTCTGAACACTGAAGCTTTCTTT. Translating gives CASSYGLFLNTEAFF.

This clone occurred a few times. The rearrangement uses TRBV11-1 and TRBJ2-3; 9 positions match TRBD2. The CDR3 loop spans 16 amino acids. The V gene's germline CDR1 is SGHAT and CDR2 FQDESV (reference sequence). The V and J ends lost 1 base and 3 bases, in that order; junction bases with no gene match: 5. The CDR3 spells CASSLGVAGETDTQYF. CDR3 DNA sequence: TGTGCCAGCAGCTTAGGCGTAGCGGGAGAAACAGATACGCAGTATTTT.

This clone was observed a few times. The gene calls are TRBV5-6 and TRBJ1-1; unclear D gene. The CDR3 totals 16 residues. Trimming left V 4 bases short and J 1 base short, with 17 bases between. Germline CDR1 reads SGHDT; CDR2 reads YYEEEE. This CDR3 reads CASSEGRTLENTEAFF. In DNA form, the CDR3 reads TGTGCCAGCAGCGAAGGGAGGACGCTCGAGAACACTGAAGCTTTCTTT.

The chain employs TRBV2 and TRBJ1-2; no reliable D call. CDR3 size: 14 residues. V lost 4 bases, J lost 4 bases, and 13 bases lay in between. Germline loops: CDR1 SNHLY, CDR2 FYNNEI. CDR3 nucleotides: TGTGCCAGCAGTGGGGAGGGCGGAACCTATGGCTACACCTTC. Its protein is CASSGEGGTYGYTF.

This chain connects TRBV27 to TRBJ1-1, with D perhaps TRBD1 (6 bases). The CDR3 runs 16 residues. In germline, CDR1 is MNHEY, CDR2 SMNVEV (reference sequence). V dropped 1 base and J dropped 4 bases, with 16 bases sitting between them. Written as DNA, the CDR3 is TGTGCCAGCAGTTTATTGGGGAACAGGGAGTTCACTGAAGCTTTCTTT. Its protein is CASSLLGNREFTEAFF.

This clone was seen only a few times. CDR3 in amino acids: CAWNGRDNSPLHF. The CDR3 DNA reads TGTGCCTGGAACGGCAGGGATAATTCACCCCTCCACTTT. This rearrangement joins TRBV30 to TRBJ1-6; tentative D call: TRBD1 (5 bases). This CDR3 comprises 13 residues. The V gene lost 4 bases and the J gene lost 5 bases, with 9 bases spanning the gap. In germline, CDR1 is GTSNPN, CDR2 SVGIG (reference sequence). Full variable domain (rest looked up from reference TRBV30 and TRBJ1-6): SQTIHQWPATLVQPVGSPLSLECTVEGTSNPNLYWYRQAAGRGLQLLFYSVGIGQISSEVPQNLSASRPQDRQFILSSKKLLLSDSGFYLCAWNGRDNSPLHFGNGTRLTVT.